The 22 T cell receptor beta chains in this list originate from one sample, sequenced in a study of cytomegalovirus exposure and HLA in healthy donors listed by TCRdb under 2017. The library was built by means of the immunoSEQ multiplex PCR assay. For the multiplex PCR, a mixture combining 60 forward primers for TCR Vbeta segments and 13 reverse primers for TCR Jbeta segments was used. This is the immuneACCESS table as TCRdb keeps it, with only in-frame sequences that have V and J called. A part of the clones is gone; compared with another copy, unresolved V genes explain less than half, and the rest is unexplained. Within this sample are around 140,000 clones, with around 78% of them counted one time only. The top ten constitute roughly 2.4% of the sample. Sequencing was carried out using PBMCs. The receptors come from a woman aged 18-30 years in good health and CMV-seropositive.

In this sample, this clone turned up a few times. The V call is TRBV7-8, the J call TRBJ1-2; no firm D call. This CDR3 is built from 13 residues. Per the germline V gene, CDR1 is SGHVS and CDR2 is FQNEAQ. The V gene lost 5 bases and the J gene lost 7 bases, with 14 bases spanning the gap. Here the CDR3 DNA reads TGTGCCAGCAGCACGCAGGAGGATGTTGGCTACACCTTC. Protein sequence: CASSTQEDVGYTF.

This clone was seen many times. This sequence joins TRBV6-4 and TRBJ2-3; tentative D call: TRBD2 (7 bases). The V and J ends lost 2 bases and 2 bases respectively, with 8 bases between them. CDR1 is MRHNA and CDR2 is SNTAGT in the germline V gene. The CDR3 runs 14 residues. The CDR3 region has the DNA TGTGCCAGCAGTGACGGGGGGGCCACAGATACGCAGTATTTT. It encodes CASSDGGATDTQYF.

CDR3 loop: CASSEDRSNSPLHF. The CDR3 coding sequence is TGTGCCAGCAGTGAGGACAGGAGCAATTCACCCCTCCACTTT. The chain employs TRBV27 and TRBJ1-6; 7 bases line up with TRBD1. The J segment lost 7 bases and the V segment lost 5 bases, leaving 5 bases of the junction unmatched. The CDR3 has 14 amino acids. CDR1 is MNHEY, CDR2 SMNVEV, per germline (reference sequence).

The V gene is TRBV5-1, the J gene TRBJ2-3, with D possibly TRBD2 on 5 matching bases. The CDR3 is 15 amino acids. Per germline, CDR1 SGHRS and CDR2 YFSETQ. V lost 0 bases, J lost 5 bases, and 13 bases lay in between. CDR3 amino acids: CASSLEGSGIDTQYF. The CDR3 DNA reads as TGCGCCAGCAGCTTGGAAGGGAGTGGGATAGATACGCAGTATTTT. Supplemented by reference TRBV5-1 and TRBJ2-3, the full variable domain reads KAGVTQTPRYLIKTRGQQVTLSCSPISGHRSVSWYQQTPGQGLQFLFEYFSETQRNKGNFPGRFSGRQFSNSRSEMNVSTLELGDSALYLCASSLEGSGIDTQYFGPGTRLTVL.

The V gene is TRBV6-5, the J gene TRBJ2-1; D possibly corresponds to TRBD2 (6 bases). CDR1 is MNHEY and CDR2 is SVGAGI in the germline V gene. Trimming took off 6 bases at V and 4 bases at J, with 7 bases between the two ends. The CDR3 loop spans 12 amino acids. The CDR3 region has the DNA TGTGCCAGCAGCGGGACTTACAATGAGCAGTTCTTC. Encoded protein: CASSGTYNEQFF.

V gene TRBV10-3 combines with J gene TRBJ1-5; the match to TRBD1 covers 7 bases. The CDR3 consists of 15 residues. J was trimmed by 5 bases and V by 0 bases; bases with no gene match: 4. Germline CDR1 and CDR2: ENHRY and SYGVKD. The CDR3 DNA reads TGTGCCATCAGTGAGTCGACAGGGAGCCATCAGCCCCAGCATTTT. Protein sequence: CAISESTGSHQPQHF.

The V gene is TRBV27, the J gene TRBJ1-1, with 8 positions matching TRBD1. The CDR3 length is 16 residues. In germline, CDR1 is MNHEY, CDR2 SMNVEV (reference sequence). J gave up 4 bases and V 0 bases, and 7 bases lay outside the gene matches. The chain's CDR3 is CASSLSWFDRGTEAFF. CDR3 sequence (DNA): TGTGCCAGCAGTTTATCGTGGTTCGACAGGGGCACTGAAGCTTTCTTT.

This chain uses TRBV7-9 with TRBJ2-3; TRBD2 matches at 9 bases. Germline V gene data show CDR1 as SEHNR and CDR2 as FQNEAQ (reference sequence). The V segment lost 4 bases and the J segment 1 base; nucleotides outside the gene matches: 6. CDR3 length equals 16 residues. The CDR3 loop reads CASSSPGGGGTDTQYF. The CDR3 region has the DNA TGTGCCAGCAGCTCTCCAGGCGGGGGGGGCACAGATACGCAGTATTTT. The full variable domain, its missing parts supplied by reference TRBV7-9 and TRBJ2-3, is DTGVSQNPRHKITKRGQNVTFRCDPISEHNRLYWYRQTLGQGPEFLTYFQNEAQLEKSRLLSDRFSAERPKGSFSTLEIQRTEQGDSAMYLCASSSPGGGGTDTQYFGPGTRLTVL.

This clone was found once. The chain combines TRBV29-1 with TRBJ1-2; D remains ambiguous. The CDR3 has 13 amino acids. Germline loops: CDR1 SQVTM, CDR2 ANQGSEA. Trimming removed 5 bases from V and 4 bases from J, with 14 bases in between. The CDR3 DNA follows: TGCAGCGTTCCGGACGGGAAGAGCTATGGCTACACCTTC. Amino acids: CSVPDGKSYGYTF.

This clone has a handful of counts. The chain couples TRBV4-1 to TRBJ2-7; weak D call: TRBD2 (7 bases). Germline V gives CDR1 MGHRA, CDR2 YSYEKL. The CDR3 sequence is 20 residues long. The germline V and J ends were trimmed by 3 bases and 3 bases, with 30 bases remaining between them. CDR3 residues: CASSHPPLADGGGHHYEQYF. CDR3 nucleotides: TGCGCCAGCAGCCATCCCCCACTGGCAGATGGGGGGGGACATCACTACGAGCAGTACTTC.

The rearrangement uses TRBV6-5 and TRBJ2-3, with D tentatively TRBD2 (6 bases). The V and J ends lost 5 bases and 11 bases respectively, with 20 bases between them. The CDR3 runs to 14 residues. The V gene's germline CDR1 is MNHEY and CDR2 SVGAGI. The DNA for the CDR3 is TGTGCCAGCAGTACCCACCTTACTAGCTCGGTGCAGTATTTT. Translated: CASSTHLTSSVQYF.

The J gene is TRBJ1-2, the V gene TRBV5-4; D gene ambiguous. Germline-derived CDR1 and CDR2 are SGHNT and YYREEE (reference sequence). This CDR3 spans 15 amino acids. Trimming stripped 0 bases from V and 0 bases from J, with 9 bases between. The CDR3 DNA sequence: TGTGCCAGCAGCTTGGTTAGAACCACTAACTATGGCTACACCTTC. This translates into CASSLVRTTNYGYTF. The full variable domain, in which reference TRBV5-4 and TRBJ1-2 provide the parts outside the CDR3, is ETGVTQSPTHLIKTRGQQVTLRCSSQSGHNTVSWYQQALGQGPQFIFQYYREEENGRGNFPPRFSGLQFPNYSSELNVNALELDDSALYLCASSLVRTTNYGYTFGSGTRLTVV.

About this clone itself: This CDR3 is also generated by other DNA sequences in the sample. V and J are TRBV7-9 and TRBJ1-1; D is possibly TRBD1 (5 bases). V was cut by 3 bases and J by 0 bases, with 5 bases left in between. Germline assignment: CDR1 SEHNR and CDR2 FQNEAQ (reference sequence). The CDR3 consists of 13 residues. The CDR3 here is CASSLTVNTEAFF. The CDR3 bases are TGTGCCAGCAGCTTGACAGTGAACACTGAAGCTTTCTTT.

This chain links TRBV30 with TRBJ1-5, with D possibly being TRBD1 (5 bases). The CDR3 has 16 residues. CDR1 GTSNPN and CDR2 SVGIG come from the germline V gene (reference sequence). V was clipped by 2 bases and J by 5 bases, with 19 bases between them. CDR3 sequence reads: CAWSYAPGLGHQPQHF. The CDR3 DNA is TGTGCCTGGAGTTATGCGCCGGGACTTGGTCATCAGCCCCAGCATTTT.

V gene TRBV5-6 combines with J gene TRBJ2-7, with TRBD2 matching 16 bases. Germline CDR1 and CDR2: SGHDT and YYEEEE. The ends lost 2 bases at V and 5 bases at J; junction bases unmatched: 10. The CDR3 runs to 18 residues. In DNA form, the CDR3 reads TGTGCCAGCAGCTTCAAAACGGGACTAGCGGGGGGGCCCAACGAGCAGTACTTC. This codes for CASSFKTGLAGGPNEQYF.

CDR3 region: CASSLVSRDSPLHF. The CDR3 bases are TGTGCCAGCAGCTTAGTATCGAGGGATTCACCCCTCCACTTT. The chain combines TRBV7-6 with TRBJ1-6; no reliable D call. The length of the CDR3 is 14 residues. The germline gives CDR1 SGHVS, CDR2 FNYEAQ. V was shortened by 1 base and J by 8 bases, with 9 bases between the two germline ends.

The chain carries TRBV9 and TRBJ2-6; 8 bases agree with TRBD2. In germline, CDR1 is SGDLS, CDR2 YYNGEE. The CDR3 spans 18 residues. Unmatched junction bases numbered 8, after V lost 3 bases and J lost 0 bases. This CDR3 is CASSAPRAGGSGANVLTF. DNA of the CDR3: TGTGCCAGCAGCGCCCCAAGGGCGGGGGGCTCTGGGGCCAACGTCCTGACTTTC.

This chain uses TRBV6-5 with TRBJ1-5, with no clear D. This CDR3 has 14 residues. Germline loops: CDR1 MNHEY, CDR2 SVGAGI. Trimming pared 10 bases from V and 4 bases from J, leaving 17 bases between. CDR3 sequence reads: CATAPERYNQPQHF. As DNA, the CDR3 is TGTGCCACTGCACCGGAGCGGTATAATCAGCCCCAGCATTTT.

This chain uses TRBV7-9 with TRBJ2-5; weak D call: TRBD2 (6 bases). Germline CDR1 SEHNR, CDR2 FQNEAQ (reference sequence). The V and J ends lost 5 bases and 1 base respectively, with 8 bases between them. This CDR3 region has 13 residues. CDR3 sequence reads: CASSGDFQETQYF. Written as DNA, the CDR3 is TGTGCCAGCAGCGGGGACTTCCAAGAGACCCAGTACTTC.

This clone was observed a handful of times. The chain is built from TRBV7-6 and TRBJ2-2, with unresolved D. The CDR3 covers 12 residues. The V gene lost 7 bases and the J gene lost 3 bases, with 6 bases spanning the gap. The germline CDR1 and CDR2 sequences are SGHVS and FNYEAQ. CDR3 region: CASNRYTGELFF. The CDR3 DNA is TGTGCCAGCAACAGATACACCGGGGAGCTGTTTTTT.

The chain combines TRBV19 with TRBJ1-5, with D maybe TRBD1 (6 bases). CDR3 length equals 15 residues. V was shortened by 6 bases and J by 0 bases, with 12 bases between the two germline ends. From germline, CDR1 is LNHDA and CDR2 SQIVND (reference sequence). The CDR3 coding sequence is TGTGCCAGTAGAACAGGGAGATATAGCAATCAGCCCCAGCATTTT. Its protein product is CASRTGRYSNQPQHF.

This clone turned up a few times. One end of the junction varies from germline; a read error may be responsible. The chain has TRBV5-1 and TRBJ2-4; 8 nucleotides match TRBD2. Per germline, CDR1 SGHRS and CDR2 YFSETQ. The CDR3 is 13 amino acids. The CDR3 DNA reads TGCACCAGCAGCTTGTCACTAGCGGACATTCAGTACTTC. Translated, it gives CTSSLSLADIQYF.